The subject of this entry is one T cell receptor beta chain. Blood was sampled at baseline, cycle 4 day 1, and cycle 7 day 1. This entry comes from a study of OX40 agonist ivuxolimab in advanced cancers. Sequencing was performed with immunoSEQ multiplex PCR; in TCRdb, only in-frame clones are kept and a portion is missing. Among 68,000 or so clones, approximately 89% were seen once, and the ten largest hold around 2%. The clonotype originates from an adult with an advanced solid tumor such as melanoma, head and neck, liver or kidney cancer. The sequencing here drew on CD4+ or CD8+ T cells sorted from blood, taken in a trial of the OX40 agonist ivuxolimab.

The CDR3 here is CASSVGSGSLDTQYF. CDR3 in DNA: TGTGCCAGCAGCGTAGGTAGCGGGAGTCTGGATACGCAGTATTTT. The rearrangement links TRBV9 to TRBJ2-3, with TRBD2 identical over 9 bases. The CDR3 runs 15 residues. CDR1 and CDR2 from the germline V gene are SGDLS and YYNGEE. The V gene end was trimmed by 0 bases and the J gene end by 6 bases; junction bases not matched to a gene: 5.